The 14 T cell receptor beta chains listed next were all sequenced from one sample in a study of T cells in Graves' hyperthyroidism and ophthalmopathy. RNA transcripts provided the source from which TCR beta CDR3 regions were amplified. An initial round of RT-PCR targeting the TCR CDR3 relied on the HTBI primer set. Each CDR3 protein gets one entry after TCRdb re-called the multiplex PCR reads with MiXCR. The sample shows hundreds of thousands of distinct CDR3 sequences, approximately 15% of them seen only once. Sequences were obtained from blood. The receptor set was obtained from a woman in her 30s with Graves' hyperthyroidism.

The sample holds many counts of this clonotype. The chain combines TRBV12-3 or TRBV12-4 with TRBJ2-3; 8 positions agree with TRBD2. The V gene end was trimmed by 5 bases and the J gene end by 3 bases; junction bases not matched to a gene: 13. There are 17 residues in the CDR3. The CDR3 loop reads CASSPIPGPSGTDTQYF. The CDR3 nucleotides are TGTGCCAGCAGTCCAATTCCAGGGCCTAGCGGGACAGATACGCAGTATTTT.

This clonotype showed up just a few times. This chain connects TRBV20-1 to TRBJ1-4; no firm D call. CDR3 size: 14 residues. Germline values: CDR1 DFQATT, CDR2 SNEGSKA (reference sequence). Trimming shortened V by 3 bases and J by 0 bases, and 8 bases separated the two germline ends. This CDR3 reads CSARVESTNEKLFF. The DNA of the CDR3 is TGCAGTGCTAGGGTGGAGTCAACTAATGAAAAACTGTTTTTT.

The table lists this clonotype with many counts. The rearrangement uses TRBV20-1 and TRBJ2-1; D is perhaps TRBD1 (5 bases). Trimming took off 4 bases at V and 0 bases at J, with 19 bases between the two ends. The CDR3 consists of 17 residues. The germline V gene encodes CDR1 DFQATT and CDR2 SNEGSKA (reference sequence). The CDR3 sequence: CSANGAAGFDSYNEQFF. As DNA, the CDR3 is TGCAGTGCTAATGGGGCGGCTGGGTTCGACTCCTACAATGAGCAGTTCTTC.

The V gene is TRBV28, the J gene TRBJ2-5; D possibly uses TRBD1 or TRBD2 (5 bases each). This CDR3 has 14 residues. V was clipped by 5 bases and J by 2 bases, with 12 bases between them. Germline V gives CDR1 MDHEN, CDR2 SYDVKM. This CDR3 reads CASSLWDPQETQYF. CDR3 bases: TGTGCCAGCAGTCTTTGGGACCCACAAGAGACCCAGTACTTC.

There are a few counts of this clonotype. The chain couples TRBV14 to TRBJ2-1, with 9 bases matching TRBD2. This CDR3 contains 15 residues. The V and J ends lost 2 bases and 7 bases, in that order; junction bases with no gene match: 6. Looked up from germline, CDR1 is SGHDN and CDR2 is FVKESK. The CDR3 sequence: CASSQTGTSTNEQFF. In DNA form, the CDR3 reads TGTGCCAGCAGCCAAACCGGGACTAGCACGAATGAGCAGTTCTTC.

This clonotype was counted at least ten times. The rearrangement links TRBV2 to TRBJ2-7; TRBD2 agrees at 7 bases. The junction had 15 bases not matched to a gene; V was cut back by 6 bases and J by 4 bases. Per germline, CDR1 SNHLY and CDR2 FYNNEI. CDR3 length: 16 amino acids. The chain's CDR3 is CASSAAGLGDSYEQYF. CDR3 in DNA: TGTGCCAGCAGCGCCGCCGGACTAGGAGATTCTTACGAGCAGTACTTC.

This clonotype was found a few times. The chain employs TRBV20-1 and TRBJ1-2; 7 bases match TRBD1. This CDR3 region has 12 residues. The germline V gene has CDR1 DFQATT and CDR2 SNEGSKA (reference sequence). The trim removed 6 bases at V and 6 bases at J, leaving 7 bases unmatched. The CDR3 spells CSAAQGRDGYTF. As DNA, the CDR3 is TGCAGTGCCGCACAGGGGCGAGATGGCTACACCTTC.

The chain employs TRBV7-9 and TRBJ2-5; TRBD2 matches 8 bases. V lost 5 bases, J lost 4 bases, and 18 bases stayed unmatched. Per germline, CDR1 SEHNR and CDR2 FQNEAQ (reference sequence). CDR3 length equals 18 residues. The CDR3 here is CASSPSSSGRRGGETQYF. In DNA form, the CDR3 reads TGTGCCAGCAGCCCCAGCTCCAGCGGGAGACGGGGGGGAGAGACCCAGTACTTC.

This clonotype was observed a handful of times. This chain links TRBV29-1 with TRBJ2-2; 8 bases align to TRBD2. V dropped 4 bases and J dropped 9; count of bases not matched to a gene: 10. CDR1 and CDR2 from the germline V gene are SQVTM and ANQGSEA. The CDR3 is 14 amino acids. CDR3 sequence reads: CSVAASGLYRELFF. CDR3 DNA sequence: TGCAGCGTTGCTGCTAGCGGGCTTTACCGGGAGCTGTTTTTT.

The chain links TRBV20-1 to TRBJ2-7; TRBD1 or TRBD2 may be the D gene (7 bases each). Germline V lookup: CDR1 DFQATT, CDR2 SNEGSKA (reference sequence). CDR3 length equals 15 residues. V shed 0 bases and J shed 3 bases, with 15 bases lying between them. This chain's CDR3 is CSARDRGGTNYEQYF. CDR3 nucleotide sequence: TGCAGTGCTAGAGACAGGGGGGGAACAAACTACGAGCAGTACTTC.

At least ten counts were recorded for this clonotype. The J gene is TRBJ2-7, the V gene TRBV7-8; 7 nucleotides agree with TRBD1. The ends lost 5 bases at V and 3 bases at J; junction bases unmatched: 7. The CDR3 has 14 residues. The germline V gene encodes CDR1 SGHVS and CDR2 FQNEAQ. CDR3 in amino acids: CASSPTGVRYEQYF. Written as DNA, the CDR3 is TGTGCCAGCAGCCCTACAGGGGTACGCTACGAGCAGTACTTC.

This clonotype was seen ten or more times. The CDR3 nucleotides read TGTGCCAGCAGTAGGACGCAACCGGGACTAGCGGGATTGGAGCAGTTCTTC. As protein: CASSRTQPGLAGLEQFF. This chain links TRBV12-3 or TRBV12-4 with TRBJ2-1; 13 bases fit TRBD2. The CDR3 covers 17 residues. V was pared by 5 bases and J by 10 bases, with 14 bases of the junction left unmatched.

The chain recombines TRBV7-2 with TRBJ2-1; D is undetermined. This CDR3 has 15 amino acids. From germline, CDR1 is SGHTA and CDR2 FQGNSA. V dropped 4 bases and J dropped 0 bases, with 10 bases sitting between them. For the CDR3, the DNA is TGTGCCAGCAGCTCGATACGGCGCTCCTACAATGAGCAGTTCTTC. It yields the protein CASSSIRRSYNEQFF.

This clonotype was seen ten or more times. The V call is TRBV6-5, the J call TRBJ2-7; D might be TRBD2 (5 bases). Trimming shortened V by 0 bases and J by 7 bases, and 7 bases separated the two germline ends. CDR3 length: 12 residues. Germline loops: CDR1 MNHEY, CDR2 SVGAGI. CDR3 sequence reads: CASSYSSGEQYF. CDR3 in DNA: TGTGCCAGCAGTTACTCGTCGGGGGAGCAGTACTTC.